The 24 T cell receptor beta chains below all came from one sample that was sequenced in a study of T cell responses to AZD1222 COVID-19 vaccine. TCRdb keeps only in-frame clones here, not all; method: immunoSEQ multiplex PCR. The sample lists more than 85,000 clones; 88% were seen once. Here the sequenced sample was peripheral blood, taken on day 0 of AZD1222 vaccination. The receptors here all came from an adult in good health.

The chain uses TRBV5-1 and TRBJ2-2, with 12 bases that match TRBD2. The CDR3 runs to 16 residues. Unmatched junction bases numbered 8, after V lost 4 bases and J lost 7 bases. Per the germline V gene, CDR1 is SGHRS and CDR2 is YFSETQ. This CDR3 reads CASSSLAGGPNGELFF. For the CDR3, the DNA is TGCGCCAGCAGCAGTCTAGCGGGAGGGCCGAACGGGGAGCTGTTTTTT.

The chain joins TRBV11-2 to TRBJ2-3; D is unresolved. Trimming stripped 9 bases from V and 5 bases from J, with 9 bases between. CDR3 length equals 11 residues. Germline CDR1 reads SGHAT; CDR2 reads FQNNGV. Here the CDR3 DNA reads TGTGCCAGTAGTCATATAGATACGCAGTATTTT. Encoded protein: CASSHIDTQYF.

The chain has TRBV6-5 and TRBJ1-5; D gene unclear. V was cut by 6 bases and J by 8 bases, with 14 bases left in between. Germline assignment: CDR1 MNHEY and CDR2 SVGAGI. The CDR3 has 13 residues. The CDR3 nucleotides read TGTGCCAGCAGATGGACGGATTTAAAGCCCCAGCATTTT. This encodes CASRWTDLKPQHF.

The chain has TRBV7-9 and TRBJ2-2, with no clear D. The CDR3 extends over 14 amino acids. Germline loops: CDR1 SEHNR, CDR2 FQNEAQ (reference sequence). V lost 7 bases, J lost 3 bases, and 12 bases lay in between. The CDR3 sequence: CASIWAEDTGELFF. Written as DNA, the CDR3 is TGTGCCAGCATCTGGGCTGAGGACACCGGGGAGCTGTTTTTT.

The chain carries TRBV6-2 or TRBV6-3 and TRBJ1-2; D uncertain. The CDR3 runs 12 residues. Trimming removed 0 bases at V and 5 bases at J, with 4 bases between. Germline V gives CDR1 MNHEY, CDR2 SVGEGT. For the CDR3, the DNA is TGTGCCAGCAGTTACTCGCGATATGGCTACACCTTC. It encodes CASSYSRYGYTF.

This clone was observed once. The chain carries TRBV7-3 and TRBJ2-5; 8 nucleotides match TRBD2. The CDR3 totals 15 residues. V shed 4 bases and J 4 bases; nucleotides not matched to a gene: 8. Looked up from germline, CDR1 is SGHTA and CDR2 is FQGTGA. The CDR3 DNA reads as TGTGCCAGCAGCTCAGGGGCGGGAGGAGTAGAGACCCAGTACTTC. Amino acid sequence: CASSSGAGGVETQYF.

The CDR3 coding sequence is TGTGCCAGCAGAAATCCAGGGGCCAACGTCCTGACTTTC. As protein: CASRNPGANVLTF. The V call is TRBV28, the J call TRBJ2-6; D not resolved. Germline CDR1 MDHEN, CDR2 SYDVKM. The CDR3 extends over 13 amino acids. V lost 6 bases, J lost 4 bases, and 7 bases lay in between.

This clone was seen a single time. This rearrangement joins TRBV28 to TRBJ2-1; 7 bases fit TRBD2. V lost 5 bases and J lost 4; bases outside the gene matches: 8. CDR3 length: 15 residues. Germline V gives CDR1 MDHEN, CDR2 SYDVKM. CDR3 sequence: CASSRLPGGYNEQFF. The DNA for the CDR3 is TGTGCCAGCAGTAGGCTCCCGGGGGGTTACAATGAGCAGTTCTTC. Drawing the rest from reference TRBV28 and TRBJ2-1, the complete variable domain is DVKVTQSSRYLVKRTGEKVFLECVQDMDHENMFWYRQDPGLGLRLIYFSYDVKMKEKGDIPEGYSVSREKKERFSLILESASTNQTSMYLCASSRLPGGYNEQFFGPGTRLTVL.

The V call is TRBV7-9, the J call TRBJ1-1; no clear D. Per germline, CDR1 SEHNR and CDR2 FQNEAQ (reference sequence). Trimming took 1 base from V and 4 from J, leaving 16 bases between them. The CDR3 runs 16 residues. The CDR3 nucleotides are TGTGCCAGCAGCTTAGGTATAGACTGGCGTTTCACTGAAGCTTTCTTT. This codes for CASSLGIDWRFTEAFF.

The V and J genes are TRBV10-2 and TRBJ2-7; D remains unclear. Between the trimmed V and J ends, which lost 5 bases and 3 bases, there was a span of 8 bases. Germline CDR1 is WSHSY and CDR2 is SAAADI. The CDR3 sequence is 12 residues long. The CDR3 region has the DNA TGCGCCAGCAGTAAGGGTAGCTACGAGCAGTACTTC. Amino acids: CASSKGSYEQYF.

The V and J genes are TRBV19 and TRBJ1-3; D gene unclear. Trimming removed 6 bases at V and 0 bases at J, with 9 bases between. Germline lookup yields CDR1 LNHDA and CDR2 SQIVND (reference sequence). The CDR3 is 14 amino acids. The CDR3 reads CASRSEFSGNTIYF. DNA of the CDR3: TGTGCCAGTAGGTCCGAATTCTCTGGAAACACCATATATTTT.

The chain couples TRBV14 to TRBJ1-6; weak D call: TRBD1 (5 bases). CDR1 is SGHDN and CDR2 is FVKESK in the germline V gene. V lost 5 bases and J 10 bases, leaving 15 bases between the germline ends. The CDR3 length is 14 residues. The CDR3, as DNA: TGTGCCAGCAGCTGGGGCCAGGGCGGGTCACCCCTCCACTTT. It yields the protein CASSWGQGGSPLHF.

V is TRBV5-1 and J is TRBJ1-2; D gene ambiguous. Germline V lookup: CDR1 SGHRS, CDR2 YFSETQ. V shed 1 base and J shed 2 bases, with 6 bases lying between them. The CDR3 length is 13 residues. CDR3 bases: TGCGCCAGCAGCTTGCCTGACAACTATGGCTACACCTTC. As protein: CASSLPDNYGYTF.

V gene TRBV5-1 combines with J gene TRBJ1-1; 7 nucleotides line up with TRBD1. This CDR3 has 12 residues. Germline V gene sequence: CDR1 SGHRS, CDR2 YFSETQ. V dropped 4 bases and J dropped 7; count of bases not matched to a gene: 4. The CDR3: CASSEGTDEAFF. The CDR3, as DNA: TGCGCCAGCAGCGAGGGGACAGATGAAGCTTTCTTT. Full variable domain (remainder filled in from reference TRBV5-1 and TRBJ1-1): KAGVTQTPRYLIKTRGQQVTLSCSPISGHRSVSWYQQTPGQGLQFLFEYFSETQRNKGNFPGRFSGRQFSNSRSEMNVSTLELGDSALYLCASSEGTDEAFFGQGTRLTVV.

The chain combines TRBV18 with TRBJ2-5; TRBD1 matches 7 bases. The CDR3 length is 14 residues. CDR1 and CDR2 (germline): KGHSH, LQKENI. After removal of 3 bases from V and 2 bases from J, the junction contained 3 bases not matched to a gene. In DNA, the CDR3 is TGTGCCAGCTCACCCGGGACAGTGCAAGAGACCCAGTACTTC. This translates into CASSPGTVQETQYF.

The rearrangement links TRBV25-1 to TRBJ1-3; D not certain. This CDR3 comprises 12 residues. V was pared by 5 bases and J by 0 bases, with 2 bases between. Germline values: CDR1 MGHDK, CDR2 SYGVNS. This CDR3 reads CASSTSGNTIYF. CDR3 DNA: TGTGCCAGCAGTACCTCTGGAAACACCATATATTTT.

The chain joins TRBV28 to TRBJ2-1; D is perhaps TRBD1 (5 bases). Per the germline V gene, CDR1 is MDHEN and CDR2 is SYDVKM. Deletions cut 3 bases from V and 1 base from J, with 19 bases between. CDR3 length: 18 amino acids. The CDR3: CASSFGQGNINSYNEQFF. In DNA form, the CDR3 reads TGTGCCAGCAGTTTCGGTCAGGGTAATATTAATTCCTACAATGAGCAGTTCTTC.

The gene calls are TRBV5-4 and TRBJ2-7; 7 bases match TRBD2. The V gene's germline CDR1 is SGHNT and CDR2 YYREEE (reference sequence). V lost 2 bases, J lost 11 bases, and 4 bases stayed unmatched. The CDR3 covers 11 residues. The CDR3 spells CASSFGGEKYF. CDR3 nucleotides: TGTGCCAGCAGCTTTGGGGGGGAGAAGTACTTC.

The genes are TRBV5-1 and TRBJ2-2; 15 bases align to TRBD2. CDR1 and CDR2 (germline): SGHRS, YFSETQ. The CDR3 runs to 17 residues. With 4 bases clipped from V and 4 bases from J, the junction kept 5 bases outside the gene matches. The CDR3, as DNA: TGCGCCAGCAGCGAGGGACTAGCGGGAGGTCTCACCGGGGAGCTGTTTTTT. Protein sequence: CASSEGLAGGLTGELFF.

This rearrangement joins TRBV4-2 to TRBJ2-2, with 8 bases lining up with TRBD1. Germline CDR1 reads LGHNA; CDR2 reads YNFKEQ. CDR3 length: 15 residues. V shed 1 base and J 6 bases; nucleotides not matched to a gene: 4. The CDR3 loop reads CASSQAGGAPGELFF. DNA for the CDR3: TGTGCCAGCAGCCAAGCAGGGGGCGCCCCCGGGGAGCTGTTTTTT.

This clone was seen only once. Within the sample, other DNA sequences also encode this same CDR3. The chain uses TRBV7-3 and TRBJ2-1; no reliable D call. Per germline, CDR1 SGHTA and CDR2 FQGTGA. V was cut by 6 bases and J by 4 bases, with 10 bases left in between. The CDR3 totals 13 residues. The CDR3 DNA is TGTGCCAGCAGTTCCAGTGAATACAATGAGCAGTTCTTC. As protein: CASSSSEYNEQFF.

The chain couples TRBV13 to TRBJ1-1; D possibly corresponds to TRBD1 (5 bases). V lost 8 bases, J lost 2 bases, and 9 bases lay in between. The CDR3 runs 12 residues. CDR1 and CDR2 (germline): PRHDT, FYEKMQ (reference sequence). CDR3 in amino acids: CASGGRNTEAFF. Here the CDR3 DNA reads TGTGCCAGCGGGGGTAGAAACACTGAAGCTTTCTTT.

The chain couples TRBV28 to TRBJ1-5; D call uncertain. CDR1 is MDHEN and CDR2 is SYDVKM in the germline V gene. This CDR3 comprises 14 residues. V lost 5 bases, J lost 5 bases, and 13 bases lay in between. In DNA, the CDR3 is TGTGCCAGCAGTCCCCACTCCAGGCATCAGCCCCAGCATTTT. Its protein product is CASSPHSRHQPQHF.

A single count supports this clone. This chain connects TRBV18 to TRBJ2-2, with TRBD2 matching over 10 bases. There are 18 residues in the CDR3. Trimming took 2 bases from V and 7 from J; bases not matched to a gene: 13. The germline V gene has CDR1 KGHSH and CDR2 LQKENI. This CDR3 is CASSPNSWLAGVSGELFF. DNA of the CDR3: TGTGCCAGCTCACCAAATAGTTGGCTAGCGGGAGTGAGCGGGGAGCTGTTTTTT.